The present TCR beta chain was sequenced within a study of identical twins. A universal primer site arose from template switching, and cDNA bore unique molecular identifiers. TCRdb independently ran MiXCR on the 5' RACE reads; one entry per CDR3 protein. Seen here are about 700,000 distinct CDR3 sequences, 8% to 9% observed once, and the top ten hold approximately 0.96%. The CDR3 contains 16 residues. The J segment lost 0 bases and the V segment lost 6 bases, leaving 9 bases of the junction unmatched. Separately, the same data were catalogued under a study of yellow fever vaccine responses in identical twins.

Sequenced material: PBMCs. The sequence came from a woman in her late teens or twenties in good health. The genes are TRBV12-3 or TRBV12-4 and TRBJ2-3; TRBD2 matches 7 bases. This CDR3 is CASRQLAGLSTDTQYF. The CDR3, as DNA: TGTGCCAGCAGACAATTAGCGGGCCTAAGCACAGATACGCAGTATTTT.